This T cell receptor (beta chain) was documented in a study of OX40 agonist ivuxolimab in advanced cancers. Study overall: An agonistic anti-OX40 (CD134) antibody, ivuxolimab, was used to treat the patients. Prior anti-PD-1, anti-PD-L1 or anti-CTLA-4 therapy was allowed; roughly 40% had some.

This CDR3 is built from 15 residues. Deletions cut 6 bases from V and 10 bases from J, with 19 bases between. Looked up from germline, CDR1 is MNHEY and CDR2 is SVGAGI. TCRdb keeps only in-frame clones here, not all; method: immunoSEQ multiplex PCR. Here the sample spans about 49,000 clones, around 85% being singletons. Findings and limits, study-wide: Determination of antigen specificity was not performed for the expanded peripheral T cells. At 0.1 to 3.0 mg/kg, CD4+ and CD8+ blood T cells expanded clonally by week 6.

With respect to this clone: Antigen specificity is unknown.

The source was CD4+ or CD8+ T cells sorted from blood, collected in a trial of the OX40 agonist ivuxolimab. The rearrangement uses TRBV6-5 and TRBJ1-6; TRBD1 is a possible D gene (6 bases). The clonotype was recovered from an adult with an advanced solid tumor such as melanoma, head and neck, liver or kidney cancer. The CDR3 is CASSYHRDTGSPLHF. The CDR3 region has the DNA TGTGCCAGCAGCTACCACCGGGACACGGGATCACCCCTCCACTTT.